A selection of T cell receptor beta chains follows, all from one sample in a study of T cell responses to AZD1222 COVID-19 vaccine. Sequencing was performed with immunoSEQ multiplex PCR; in TCRdb, only in-frame clones are kept and a portion is missing. The sample lists 90,000 to 130,000 clones; around 93% were seen once. The sequencing here drew on peripheral blood, taken on day 0 of AZD1222 vaccination. These receptor sequences come from an adult in good health. CDR3s include the opening cysteine and the closing phenylalanine or tryptophan. D genes are given only for firm matches. Size values are once, few and many counts, or a class for expanded clones, and some rows have none.

j_call v_call clone_size d_call cdr3_nt cdr3_aa
TRBJ1-1 TRBV11-2 . TRBD1 TGTGCCAGCAGCTTAAGGGGGCCGAACCTGAACACTGAAGCTTTCTTT CASSLRGPNLNTEAFF
TRBJ1-1 TRBV7-3 . . TGTGCCAGCAGCTTAGGGGGCCTGGCTTTCTTT CASSLGGLAFF
TRBJ2-7 TRBV27 . . TGTGCCAGCAGTTTAGTAGCAGGGTCGACCTACGAGCAGTACTTC CASSLVAGSTYEQYF
TRBJ1-2 TRBV19 . . TGTGCCAGTAGTATGGGACGGTTCGATGGCTACACCTTC CASSMGRFDGYTF
TRBJ2-7 TRBV4-1 . TRBD2 TGCGCCAGCAGCCATCTTAGCGGGGGGGTTATAACCTACGAGCAGTACTTC CASSHLSGGVITYEQYF
TRBJ2-1 TRBV9 . TRBD2 TGTGCCAGCAGCCCCTACTTAGCGGGGGTATACAATGAGCAGTTCTTC CASSPYLAGVYNEQFF
TRBJ2-7 TRBV5-4 once TRBD1 TGTGCCAGCAGCCGGGACAGGGGACGGGAGCAGTACTTC CASSRDRGREQYF
TRBJ2-2 TRBV18 . TRBD2 TGTGCCAGCTCACCGGACAAGAAGGGACTAGTGGGGAACACCGGGGAGCTGTTTTTT CASSPDKKGLVGNTGELFF
TRBJ2-2 TRBV6-5 . . TGTGCCAGCAGTAGACCGGGACGTAACACCGGGGAGCTGTTTTTT CASSRPGRNTGELFF
TRBJ1-2 TRBV28 . TRBD1 TGTGCCAGCAGCCGACAGGGGTCCTACTATGGCTACACCTTC CASSRQGSYYGYTF
TRBJ2-7 TRBV5-1 . TRBD1 TGCGCCAGCAGCTTGGATGGACAGGGCCTATCCTACGAGCAGTACTTC CASSLDGQGLSYEQYF
TRBJ1-2 TRBV27 . . TGTGCCAGCAGTTTACTTTCTGGGATATATGGCTACACCTTC CASSLLSGIYGYTF
TRBJ1-2 TRBV4-1 once TRBD1 TGCGCCAGCAGCCAGAGCCCGACGGCACAGGGGGATGGCTACACCTTC CASSQSPTAQGDGYTF
TRBJ1-5 TRBV6-4 . . TGTGCCAGCAGCCACTTACACAGAAACAATCAGCCCCAGCATTTT CASSHLHRNNQPQHF
TRBJ1-2 TRBV30 . TRBD1 TGTGCCTGGAGTGTTTCCGGGACAGGGGGCGAGGGCTACACCTTC CAWSVSGTGGEGYTF
TRBJ1-2 TRBV19 . . TGTGCCAGTAGGGGACTGAGGTTCTATGGCTACACCTTC CASRGLRFYGYTF
TRBJ1-2 TRBV27 once TRBD1 TGTGCCAGCAGACCAATACCCTTCGCAGGGGGCGAGTATGGCTACACCTTC CASRPIPFAGGEYGYTF
TRBJ1-2 TRBV19 . . TGTGCCAGTAGTGGGGACGTCGGCTATGGCTACACCTTC CASSGDVGYGYTF
TRBJ2-2 TRBV18 . . TGTGCCAGCTCACCAAGTCACGGGACGAACACCGGGGAGCTGTTTTTT CASSPSHGTNTGELFF
TRBJ1-1 TRBV6-5 . TRBD1 TGTGCCAGCAGCCCGGACAGGGCTATGAACACTGAAGCTTTCTTT CASSPDRAMNTEAFF
TRBJ1-5 TRBV28 . TRBD1 TGTGCCAGCAACCCACCTCAGGGGGCTGGGGGCAATCAGCCCCAGCATTTT CASNPPQGAGGNQPQHF
TRBJ1-5 TRBV7-2 . . TGTGCCAGCAGCTTAGCGCTTCAGGGACGTCAGCCCCAGCATTTT CASSLALQGRQPQHF
TRBJ1-2 TRBV5-1 . TRBD1 TGCGCCAGCAGCGCCCTGGGGACAGGGGATGGCTACACCTTC CASSALGTGDGYTF
TRBJ2-7 TRBV29-1 . . TGCAGCGTTGCGGACAGTTCTACGAAGCAGTACTTC CSVADSSTKQYF
TRBJ2-6 TRBV3-1/TRBV3-2 . . TGTGCCAGCAGCCAAGTAAGGGGGTCCGGGGCCAACGTCCTGACTTTC CASSQVRGSGANVLTF
TRBJ1-4 TRBV9 . . TGTGCCAGCAGCTTTGCGGGGAAATTAAATGAAAAACTGTTTTTT CASSFAGKLNEKLFF